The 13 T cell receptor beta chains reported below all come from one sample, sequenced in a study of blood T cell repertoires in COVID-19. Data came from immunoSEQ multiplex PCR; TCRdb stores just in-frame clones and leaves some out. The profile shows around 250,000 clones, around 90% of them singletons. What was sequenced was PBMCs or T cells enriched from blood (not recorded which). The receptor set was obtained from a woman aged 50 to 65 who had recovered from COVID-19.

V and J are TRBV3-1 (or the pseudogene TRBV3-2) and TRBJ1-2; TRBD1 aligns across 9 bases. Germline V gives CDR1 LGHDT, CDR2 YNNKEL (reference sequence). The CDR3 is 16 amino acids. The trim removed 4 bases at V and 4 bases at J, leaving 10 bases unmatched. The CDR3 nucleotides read TGTGCCAGCAGCCCTTCCGGGACAGGGTTTGTCTATGGCTACACCTTC. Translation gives CASSPSGTGFVYGYTF.

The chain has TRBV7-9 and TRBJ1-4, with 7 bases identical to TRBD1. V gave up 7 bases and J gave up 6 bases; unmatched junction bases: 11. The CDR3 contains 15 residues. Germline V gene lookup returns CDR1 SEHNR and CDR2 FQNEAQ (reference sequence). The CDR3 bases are TGTGCCAGCACGAACCACAGGGGAGGCGATGAAAAACTGTTTTTT. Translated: CASTNHRGGDEKLFF.

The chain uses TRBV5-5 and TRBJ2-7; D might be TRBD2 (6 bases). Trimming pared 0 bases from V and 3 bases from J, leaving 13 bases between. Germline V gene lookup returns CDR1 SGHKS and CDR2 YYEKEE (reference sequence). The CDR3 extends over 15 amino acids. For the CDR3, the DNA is TGTGCCAGCAGCTTGGGGTTAGCGGAGTTCTACGAGCAGTACTTC. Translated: CASSLGLAEFYEQYF.

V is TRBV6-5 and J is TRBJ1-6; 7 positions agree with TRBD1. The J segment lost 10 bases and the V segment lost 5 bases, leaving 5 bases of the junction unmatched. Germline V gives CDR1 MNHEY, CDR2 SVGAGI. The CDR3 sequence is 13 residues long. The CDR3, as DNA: TGTGCCAGCAGTCGGGACAGTTCCTCACCCCTCCACTTT. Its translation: CASSRDSSSPLHF.

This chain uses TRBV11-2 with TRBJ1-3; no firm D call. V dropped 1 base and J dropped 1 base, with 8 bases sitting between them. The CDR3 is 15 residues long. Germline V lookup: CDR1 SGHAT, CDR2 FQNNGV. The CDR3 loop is CASSLAGWSGNTIYF. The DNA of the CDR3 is TGTGCCAGCAGCTTAGCGGGGTGGTCTGGAAACACCATATATTTT.

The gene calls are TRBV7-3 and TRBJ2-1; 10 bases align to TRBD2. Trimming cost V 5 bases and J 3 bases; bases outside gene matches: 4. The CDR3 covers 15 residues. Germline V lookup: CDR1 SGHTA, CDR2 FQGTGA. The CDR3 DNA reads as TGTGCCAGCAGCGAAGCGGGAGGGTACTACAATGAGCAGTTCTTC. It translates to CASSEAGGYYNEQFF.

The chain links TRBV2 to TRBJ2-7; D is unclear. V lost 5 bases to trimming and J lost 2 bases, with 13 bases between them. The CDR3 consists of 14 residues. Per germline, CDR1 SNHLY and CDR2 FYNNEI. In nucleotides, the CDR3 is TGTGCCAGCAGTCCCGACATACTGACCTACGAGCAGTACTTC. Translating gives CASSPDILTYEQYF.

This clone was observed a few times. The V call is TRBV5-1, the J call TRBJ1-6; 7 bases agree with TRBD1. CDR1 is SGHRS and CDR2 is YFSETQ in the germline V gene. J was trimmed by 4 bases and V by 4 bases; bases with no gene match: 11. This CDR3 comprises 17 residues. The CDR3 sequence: CASSPRQGGGYNSPLHF. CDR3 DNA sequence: TGCGCCAGCAGCCCAAGACAGGGCGGAGGGTATAATTCACCCCTCCACTTT.

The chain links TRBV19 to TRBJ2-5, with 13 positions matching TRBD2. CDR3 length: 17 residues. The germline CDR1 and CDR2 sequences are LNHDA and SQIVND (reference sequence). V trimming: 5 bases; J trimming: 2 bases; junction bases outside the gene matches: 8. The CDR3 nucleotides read TGTGCCAGTAGTGGAAGGACTAGCGGGAGAAGGCAAGAGACCCAGTACTTC. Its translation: CASSGRTSGRRQETQYF. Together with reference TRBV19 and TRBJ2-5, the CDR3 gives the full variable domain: DGGITQSPKYLFRKEGQNVTLSCEQNLNHDAMYWYRQDPGQGLRLIYYSQIVNDFQKGDIAEGYSVSREKKESFPLTVTSAQKNPTAFYLCASSGRTSGRRQETQYFGPGTRLLVL.

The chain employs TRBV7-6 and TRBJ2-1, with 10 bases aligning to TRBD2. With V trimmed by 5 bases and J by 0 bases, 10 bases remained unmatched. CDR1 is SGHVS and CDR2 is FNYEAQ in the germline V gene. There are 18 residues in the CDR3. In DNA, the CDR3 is TGTGCCAGCAGCCTGAGGGCTAGCGGGAGACCCTCCTACAATGAGCAGTTCTTC. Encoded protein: CASSLRASGRPSYNEQFF.

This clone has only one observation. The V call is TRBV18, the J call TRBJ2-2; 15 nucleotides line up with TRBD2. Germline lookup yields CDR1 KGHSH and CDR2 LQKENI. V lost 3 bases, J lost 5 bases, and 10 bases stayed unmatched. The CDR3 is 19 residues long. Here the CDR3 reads CASSPTRTSGRAGTGELFF. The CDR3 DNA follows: TGTGCCAGCTCACCGACCCGGACTAGCGGGAGGGCCGGGACCGGGGAGCTGTTTTTT.

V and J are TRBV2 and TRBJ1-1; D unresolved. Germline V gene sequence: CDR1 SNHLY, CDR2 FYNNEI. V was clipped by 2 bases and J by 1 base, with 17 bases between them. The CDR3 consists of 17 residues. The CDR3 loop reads CASSEIPMSSSNTEAFF. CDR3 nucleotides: TGTGCCAGCAGTGAAATCCCGATGAGTTCCTCGAACACTGAAGCTTTCTTT.

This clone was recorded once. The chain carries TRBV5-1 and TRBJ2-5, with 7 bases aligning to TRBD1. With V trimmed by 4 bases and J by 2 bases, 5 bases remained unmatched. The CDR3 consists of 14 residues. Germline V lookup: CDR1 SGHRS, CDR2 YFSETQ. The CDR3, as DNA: TGCGCCAGCAGCGTATGGGACAGACAAGAGACCCAGTACTTC. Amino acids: CASSVWDRQETQYF.